This T cell receptor (beta chain) appears in the sequencing data of a study of metastatic and nonmetastatic thyroid tumors. Study overall: Repertoires of blood and of tissue (tumor or nodule) from malignant and benign thyroid patients were compared. The study's findings and limits: Reports indicated that malignant thyroid tumors showed significantly higher TCR beta diversity than benign nodules did, in blood and tumor.

Each patient came to thyroid surgery without any prior treatment (of any kind). CDR1 and CDR2 from the germline V gene are SQVTM and ANQGSEA. The CDR3 has 15 amino acids. Trimming pared 7 bases from V and 6 bases from J, leaving 23 bases between. Original processing notes: Variation in CDR3 across clinicopathological groups served as the basis for constructing a distant-metastasis classifier in papillary thyroid cancer. MiXCR re-clonotyped the PCR reads for TCRdb. These V and J calls are TCRdb output, not the study's own analysis. This table has about 34,000 clones, approximately 17% appearing once. This clone has only a few counts. Its antigen is unknown.

Sequenced material: blood. The chain recombines TRBV29-1 with TRBJ2-3; D possibly corresponds to TRBD2 (7 bases). This clonotype was sampled from a female donor with papillary thyroid cancer or a benign thyroid nodule (not recorded which). Some clones in this sample may be carry-over from other donors' samples. The chain's CDR3 is CSAGTIGGYTDTQYF. CDR3 DNA: TGCAGCGCCGGGACTATCGGGGGCTACACGGATACGCAGTATTTT.